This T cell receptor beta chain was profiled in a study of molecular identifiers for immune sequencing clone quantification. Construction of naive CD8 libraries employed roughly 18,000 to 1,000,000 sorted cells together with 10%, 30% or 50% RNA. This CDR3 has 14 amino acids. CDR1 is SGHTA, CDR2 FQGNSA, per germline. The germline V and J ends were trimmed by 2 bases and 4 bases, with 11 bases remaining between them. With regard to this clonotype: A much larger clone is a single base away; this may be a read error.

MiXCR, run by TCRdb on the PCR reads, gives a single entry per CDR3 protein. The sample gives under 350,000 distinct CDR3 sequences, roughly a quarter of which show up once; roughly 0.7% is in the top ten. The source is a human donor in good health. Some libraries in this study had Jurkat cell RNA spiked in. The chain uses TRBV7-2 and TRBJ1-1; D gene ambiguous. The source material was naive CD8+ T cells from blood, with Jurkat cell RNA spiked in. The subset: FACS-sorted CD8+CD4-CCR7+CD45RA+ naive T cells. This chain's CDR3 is CASSLLSDCTEAFF. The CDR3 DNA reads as TGTGCCAGCAGCTTATTGTCAGATTGCACTGAAGCTTTCTTT.